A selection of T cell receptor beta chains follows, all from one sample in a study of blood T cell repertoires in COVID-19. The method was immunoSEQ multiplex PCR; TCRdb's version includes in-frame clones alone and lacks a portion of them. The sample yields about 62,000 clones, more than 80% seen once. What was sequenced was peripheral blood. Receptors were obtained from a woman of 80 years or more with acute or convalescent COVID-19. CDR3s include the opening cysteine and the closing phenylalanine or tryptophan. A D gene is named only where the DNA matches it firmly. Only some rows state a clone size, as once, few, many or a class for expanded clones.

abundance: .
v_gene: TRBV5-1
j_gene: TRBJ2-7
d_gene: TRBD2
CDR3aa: CASSFSAGGSYEQYF
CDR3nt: TGCGCCAGCAGCTTTTCAGCGGGGGGGTCCTACGAGCAGTACTTC

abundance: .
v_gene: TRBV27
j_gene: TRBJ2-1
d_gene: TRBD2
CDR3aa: CASTQGLAGVNEQFF
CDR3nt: TGTGCCAGCACACAAGGACTAGCGGGGGTCAATGAGCAGTTCTTC

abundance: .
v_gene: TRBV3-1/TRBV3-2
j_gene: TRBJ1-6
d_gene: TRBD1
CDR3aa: CASSGRTGQDSPLHF
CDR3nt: TGTGCCAGCAGCGGACGGACAGGGCAAGATTCACCCCTCCACTTT

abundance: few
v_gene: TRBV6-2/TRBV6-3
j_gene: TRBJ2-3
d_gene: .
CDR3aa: CASSRDYTDTQYF
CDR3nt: TGTGCCAGCAGTCGGGATTACACAGATACGCAGTATTTT

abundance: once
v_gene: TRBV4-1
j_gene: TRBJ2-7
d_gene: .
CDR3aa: CASSHPQALREQYF
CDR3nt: TGCGCCAGCAGCCATCCACAGGCGCTACGCGAGCAGTACTTC

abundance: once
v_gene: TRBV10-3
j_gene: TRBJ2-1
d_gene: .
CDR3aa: CAISDSTGSYNEQFF
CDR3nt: TGTGCCATCAGCGACTCCACGGGCTCCTACAATGAGCAGTTCTTC

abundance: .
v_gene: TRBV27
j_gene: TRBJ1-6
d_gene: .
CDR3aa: CASSLKDRPYNSPLHF
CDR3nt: TGTGCCAGCAGTTTAAAGGACAGACCCTATAATTCACCCCTCCACTTT

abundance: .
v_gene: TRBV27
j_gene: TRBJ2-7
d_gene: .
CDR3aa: CASSSYYEQYF
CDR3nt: TGTGCCAGCAGTTCCTACTACGAGCAGTACTTC

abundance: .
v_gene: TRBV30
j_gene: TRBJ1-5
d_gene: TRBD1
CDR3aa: CAWSVLARGPQPQHF
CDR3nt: TGTGCCTGGAGTGTATTGGCCAGGGGGCCTCAGCCCCAGCATTTT

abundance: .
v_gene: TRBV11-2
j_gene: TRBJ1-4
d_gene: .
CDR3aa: CASSSKGLSNEKLFF
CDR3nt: TGTGCCAGCAGCTCGAAGGGACTGTCTAATGAAAAACTGTTTTTT

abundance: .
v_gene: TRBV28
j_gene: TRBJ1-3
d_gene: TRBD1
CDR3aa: CAIYGQGLSSGNTIYF
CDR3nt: TGTGCCATCTACGGACAGGGACTAAGCTCTGGAAACACCATATATTTT

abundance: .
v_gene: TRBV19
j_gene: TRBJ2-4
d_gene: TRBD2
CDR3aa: CASSWTSGGQNIQYF
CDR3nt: TGTGCCAGTAGTTGGACTAGCGGGGGACAAAACATTCAGTACTTC

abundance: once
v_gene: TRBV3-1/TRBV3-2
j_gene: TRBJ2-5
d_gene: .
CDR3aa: CASSLSVIAIQETQYF
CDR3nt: TGTGCCAGCAGCCTCTCGGTAATAGCCATCCAAGAGACCCAGTACTTC

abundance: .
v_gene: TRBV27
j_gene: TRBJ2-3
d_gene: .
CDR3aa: CASSLWGADTQYF
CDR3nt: TGTGCCAGCAGTTTATGGGGGGCAGATACGCAGTATTTT

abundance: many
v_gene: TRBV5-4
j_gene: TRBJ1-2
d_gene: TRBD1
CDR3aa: CASSGGPVDRGGYGYTF
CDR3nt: TGTGCCAGCAGCGGGGGGCCGGTGGACAGGGGAGGGTATGGCTACACCTTC

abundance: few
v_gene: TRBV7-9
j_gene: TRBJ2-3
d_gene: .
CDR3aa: CASSHFRRLASTDTQYF
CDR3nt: TGTGCCAGCAGCCATTTCCGGAGGTTGGCAAGCACAGATACGCAGTATTTT

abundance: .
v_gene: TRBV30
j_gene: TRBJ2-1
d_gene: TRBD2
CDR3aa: CAWSVVAGGPYNEQFF
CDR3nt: TGTGCCTGGAGTGTTGTAGCGGGAGGGCCCTACAATGAGCAGTTCTTC

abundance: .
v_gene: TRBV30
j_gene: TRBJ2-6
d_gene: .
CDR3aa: CAWSDGVSGANVLTF
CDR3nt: TGTGCCTGGAGTGACGGGGTCTCTGGGGCCAACGTCCTGACTTTC

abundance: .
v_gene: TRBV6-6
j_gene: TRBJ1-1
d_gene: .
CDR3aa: CASSYGRSNTEAFF
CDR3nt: TGTGCCAGCAGTTACGGCAGGTCGAACACTGAAGCTTTCTTT

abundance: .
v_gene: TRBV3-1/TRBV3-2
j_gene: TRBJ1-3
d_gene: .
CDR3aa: CASSQEEKSVIISGNTIYF
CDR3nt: TGTGCCAGCAGCCAAGAAGAGAAGTCGGTTATTATCTCTGGAAACACCATATATTTT

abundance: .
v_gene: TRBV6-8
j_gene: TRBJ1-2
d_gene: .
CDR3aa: CASSFGRGCYGYTF
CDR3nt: TGTGCCAGCAGTTTCGGTAGGGGCTGCTATGGCTACACCTTC

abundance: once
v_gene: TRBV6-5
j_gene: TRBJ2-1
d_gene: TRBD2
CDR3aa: CASSPGAGAPGEQFF
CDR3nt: TGTGCCAGCAGCCCAGGTGCGGGAGCCCCGGGTGAGCAGTTCTTC

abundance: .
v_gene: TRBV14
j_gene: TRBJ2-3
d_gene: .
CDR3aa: CASSQEGRGDTQYF
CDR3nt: TGTGCCAGCAGCCAAGAGGGAAGGGGAGATACGCAGTATTTT

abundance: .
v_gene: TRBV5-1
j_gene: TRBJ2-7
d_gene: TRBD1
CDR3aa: CASSPSVVMGTGSYEQYF
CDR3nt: TGCGCCAGCAGCCCGTCGGTCGTCATGGGGACAGGGTCCTACGAGCAGTACTTC

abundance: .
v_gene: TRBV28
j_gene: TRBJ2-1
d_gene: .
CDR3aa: CASSPHFYEQFF
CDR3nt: TGTGCCAGCAGTCCACATTTCTATGAGCAGTTCTTC

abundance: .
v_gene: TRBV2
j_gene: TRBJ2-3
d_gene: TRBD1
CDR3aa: CASSEQGAEDTQYF
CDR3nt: TGTGCCAGCAGTGAACAGGGGGCTGAGGATACGCAGTATTTT

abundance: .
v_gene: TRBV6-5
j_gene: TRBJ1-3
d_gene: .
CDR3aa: CASRHRVLSGNTIYF
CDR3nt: TGTGCCAGCAGACACAGGGTTCTCTCTGGAAACACCATATATTTT

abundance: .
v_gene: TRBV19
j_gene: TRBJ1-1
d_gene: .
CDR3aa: CASSIFSGHGVGTEAFF
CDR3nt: TGTGCCAGTAGTATCTTTTCAGGGCATGGGGTCGGCACTGAAGCTTTCTTT

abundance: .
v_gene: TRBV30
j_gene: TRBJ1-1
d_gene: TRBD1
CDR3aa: CAWAGGLNTEAFF
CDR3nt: TGTGCCTGGGCAGGGGGTTTGAACACTGAAGCTTTCTTT

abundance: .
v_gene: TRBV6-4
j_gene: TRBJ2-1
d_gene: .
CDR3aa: CASSDWAGGGGNNEQFF
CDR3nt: TGTGCCAGCAGTGACTGGGCCGGAGGAGGCGGTAACAATGAGCAGTTCTTC